The present T cell receptor beta chain was sequenced within a study of T cell repertoires in cytomegalovirus infection. Study-level results: CMV-specific TCR beta clonotypes restricted by HLA-C were the ones dominating the ex vivo response. Frequencies of public TCR beta families were cumulated, and this identified carriers of CMV plus the relevant HLA.

There are a few counts of this clonotype. The antigen remains unidentified. Germline CDR1 is SEHNR and CDR2 is FQNEAQ (reference sequence). This CDR3 contains 19 residues. V was pared by 6 bases and J by 2 bases, with 21 bases of the junction left unmatched. TCRdb recomputed calls from the reads with MiXCR, one row per CDR3 protein. The sample includes nearly 700,000 distinct CDR3 sequences, about 30% of them seen just once. The chain uses TRBV7-9 and TRBJ2-5; 7 positions match TRBD1. The sequence came from a human donor in good health (CMV status not recorded). Some clones in this sample may be carry-over from other donors' samples. The sample was cultured PBMCs, taken from culture after CMV antigen stimulation. CDR3 coding DNA: TGTGCCAGCAGACCCGGCCGGGGCCTGAAGACAGGGCGGCAAGAGACCCAGTACTTC. Translated, it gives CASRPGRGLKTGRQETQYF.